Below, 31 T cell receptor beta chains from the same sample are listed, as sequenced in a study of T cell responses to AZD1222 COVID-19 vaccine. Clones were sequenced by immunoSEQ multiplex PCR, and TCRdb holds only the in-frame ones, with some missing. The sample yields nearly 110,000 clones, over 80% seen once. Sequences were derived from peripheral blood, sampled 28 days after the second AZD1222 dose. These receptors were collected from an adult who received the AZD1222 COVID-19 vaccine.

The chain is built from TRBV7-8 and TRBJ2-1; 11 bases are a match to TRBD2. V lost 1 base to trimming and J lost 6 bases; unmatched junction nucleotides: 8. CDR1 and CDR2 from the germline V gene are SGHVS and FQNEAQ. The CDR3 runs 17 residues. This CDR3 reads CASSLVAGGPVGNEQFF. The CDR3 DNA follows: TGTGCCAGCAGCTTAGTAGCGGGGGGGCCCGTCGGCAATGAGCAGTTCTTC. The entire variable domain, with the rest obtained from reference TRBV7-8 and TRBJ2-1, is as follows: GAGVSQSPRYKVAKRGQDVALRCDPISGHVSLFWYQQALGQGPEFLTYFQNEAQLDKSGLPSDRFFAERPEGSVSTLKIQRTQQEDSAVYLCASSLVAGGPVGNEQFFGPGTRLTVL.

The genes are TRBV30 and TRBJ2-7, with D perhaps given as TRBD1 or TRBD2 (5 bases each). CDR3 length equals 14 residues. The V end lost 0 bases, the J end lost 4 bases, and 13 bases lay between the germline ends. Germline-derived CDR1 and CDR2 are GTSNPN and SVGIG (reference sequence). DNA of the CDR3: TGTGCCTGGAGTGTTGGGGGAGCACGGTACGAGCAGTACTTC. It is translated as CAWSVGGARYEQYF.

The rearrangement joins TRBV25-1 to TRBJ2-2, with unresolved D. The CDR3 is 14 amino acids. CDR1 and CDR2 (germline): MGHDK, SYGVNS. Deletions cut 4 bases from V and 4 bases from J, with 10 bases between. In DNA form, the CDR3 reads TGTGCCAGCAGTGGCCCCGGACCCACCGGGGAGCTGTTTTTT. Translating gives CASSGPGPTGELFF.

The table lists this clone with a count of one. The CDR3: CAWSVLGQGYEQYF. As DNA, the CDR3 is TGTGCCTGGAGTGTACTCGGGCAGGGCTACGAGCAGTACTTC. The chain couples TRBV30 to TRBJ2-7, with D possibly TRBD1 on 5 matching bases. There are 14 residues in the CDR3. Trimming took 0 bases from V and 3 from J, leaving 12 bases between them. Per the germline V gene, CDR1 is GTSNPN and CDR2 is SVGIG (reference sequence).

The rearrangement uses TRBV3-1 (or the pseudogene TRBV3-2) and TRBJ1-2; D possibly corresponds to TRBD1 (6 bases). This CDR3 is built from 13 residues. Trimming took 6 bases from V and 2 from J, leaving 10 bases between them. Germline lookup yields CDR1 LGHDT and CDR2 YNNKEL (reference sequence). The CDR3, as DNA: TGTGCCAGCAGTTACAGGGAGAACTATGGCTACACCTTC. It yields the protein CASSYRENYGYTF.

The chain has TRBV11-2 and TRBJ2-3; D is unresolved. With 5 bases removed from V and 2 bases from J, the gap between germline ends came to 14 bases. From germline, CDR1 is SGHAT and CDR2 FQNNGV. This CDR3 is built from 15 residues. The CDR3 DNA is TGTGCCAGCAGCGTTTGGACCCGACCCACAGATACGCAGTATTTT. This codes for CASSVWTRPTDTQYF.

The rearrangement joins TRBV10-3 to TRBJ1-5; the D is unclear. The CDR3 sequence is 13 residues long. In germline, CDR1 is ENHRY, CDR2 SYGVKD. V lost 6 bases to trimming and J lost 0 bases, with 6 bases between them. This chain's CDR3 is CAIRDGSNQPQHF. The CDR3 coding sequence is TGTGCCATCAGGGACGGTAGCAATCAGCCCCAGCATTTT.

The chain recombines TRBV18 with TRBJ1-1; D uncertain. Germline-derived CDR1 and CDR2 are KGHSH and LQKENI. The CDR3 spans 16 residues. V was pared by 1 base and J by 5 bases, with 17 bases between. Written as DNA, the CDR3 is TGTGCCAGCTCACCACAGTCAAGGGCGGTTAAGACTGAAGCTTTCTTT. As protein: CASSPQSRAVKTEAFF.

The chain is built from TRBV9 and TRBJ1-6, with 9 bases aligning to TRBD1. The V gene end was trimmed by 2 bases and the J gene end by 11 bases; junction bases not matched to a gene: 11. The CDR3 loop spans 16 amino acids. Germline assignment: CDR1 SGDLS and CDR2 YYNGEE. For the CDR3, the DNA is TGTGCCAGCAGCGTGGGAATAATGGGGACAGGGACACCCCTCCACTTT. Translating it yields CASSVGIMGTGTPLHF.

This sequence joins TRBV9 and TRBJ1-5, with D possibly matching TRBD1 (5 bases). The germline V gene has CDR1 SGDLS and CDR2 YYNGEE. This CDR3 has 13 amino acids. Between the trimmed V and J ends, which lost 0 bases and 6 bases, there was a span of 7 bases. CDR3 sequence (DNA): TGTGCCAGCAGCGTAGATGGGACTCAGCCCCAGCATTTT. Protein sequence: CASSVDGTQPQHF. Variable domain in full (rest from reference TRBV9 and TRBJ1-5): DSGVTQTPKHLITATGQRVTLRCSPRSGDLSVYWYQQSLDQGLQFLIQYYNGEERAKGNILERFSAQQFPDLHSELNLSSLELGDSALYFCASSVDGTQPQHFGDGTRLSIL.

This chain connects TRBV3-1 (or the pseudogene TRBV3-2) to TRBJ2-2, with 10 bases identical to TRBD2. The ends lost 4 bases at V and 3 bases at J; junction bases unmatched: 5. The CDR3 is 16 amino acids. CDR1 and CDR2 from the germline V gene are LGHDT and YNNKEL (reference sequence). DNA for the CDR3: TGTGCCAGCAGCCCCTCTAGCGGGGGACACACCGGGGAGCTGTTTTTT. It codes for CASSPSSGGHTGELFF.

The chain links TRBV19 to TRBJ1-1, with TRBD1 matching over 7 bases. Germline V gene lookup returns CDR1 LNHDA and CDR2 SQIVND (reference sequence). V shed 6 bases and J 4 bases; nucleotides not matched to a gene: 8. This CDR3 is built from 14 residues. CDR3 bases: TGTGCCAGTAGCGCAACAGGGGTCGGCACTGAAGCTTTCTTT. Translation: CASSATGVGTEAFF.

The rearrangement links TRBV2 to TRBJ1-5, with 7 bases matching TRBD1. CDR1 and CDR2 from the germline V gene are SNHLY and FYNNEI. The CDR3 length is 15 residues. Trimming cost V 4 bases and J 0 bases; bases outside gene matches: 3. CDR3 amino acids: CASSAGGNSNQPQHF. The CDR3, as DNA: TGTGCCAGCAGTGCAGGGGGGAATAGCAATCAGCCCCAGCATTTT.

The rearrangement links TRBV27 to TRBJ1-5; D call uncertain. V lost 4 bases and J 7 bases, leaving 11 bases between the germline ends. Germline CDR1 and CDR2: MNHEY and SMNVEV (reference sequence). CDR3 length: 13 amino acids. The CDR3: CASSYGGRQPQHF. The CDR3, as DNA: TGTGCCAGCAGTTATGGAGGGCGACAGCCCCAGCATTTT.

The chain employs TRBV18 and TRBJ1-3; D gene uncertain. The ends were cut back, 8 bases at V and 0 bases at J, with 8 bases in the middle. The CDR3 is made up of 13 amino acids. Germline CDR1 KGHSH, CDR2 LQKENI. The CDR3 DNA is TGTGCCAGCACCCCCAGCTCTGGAAACACCATATATTTT. It codes for CASTPSSGNTIYF.

The chain carries TRBV7-9 and TRBJ1-1; no definite D call. The length of the CDR3 is 16 residues. Germline CDR1 is SEHNR and CDR2 is FQNEAQ (reference sequence). The ends were cut back, 3 bases at V and 0 bases at J, with 14 bases in the middle. The CDR3 DNA reads as TGTGCCAGCAGCTTGATTAGGGCCCAAATGAACACTGAAGCTTTCTTT. This encodes CASSLIRAQMNTEAFF.

The chain combines TRBV12-3 or TRBV12-4 with TRBJ2-7; 8 positions match TRBD1. The CDR3 runs to 13 residues. Unmatched junction bases numbered 5, after V lost 4 bases and J lost 6 bases. The CDR3 spells CASSSQGAGEQYF. Here the CDR3 DNA reads TGTGCCAGCAGTTCTCAGGGGGCCGGCGAGCAGTACTTC.

The V call is TRBV7-2, the J call TRBJ2-2; 8 bases match TRBD1. The CDR3 loop spans 14 amino acids. Germline assignment: CDR1 SGHTA and CDR2 FQGNSA. Trimming cost V 3 bases and J 5 bases; bases outside gene matches: 2. In nucleotides, the CDR3 is TGTGCCAGCAGCTTCACAGGGGGGACCGGGGAGCTGTTTTTT. Translating it yields CASSFTGGTGELFF.

V gene TRBV27 combines with J gene TRBJ2-2; D not certain. The CDR3 totals 14 residues. Germline V lookup: CDR1 MNHEY, CDR2 SMNVEV (reference sequence). V was trimmed by 8 bases and J by 4 bases, leaving 14 bases between them. The CDR3 region is CASRRMSATGELFF. For the CDR3, the DNA is TGTGCCAGCCGTCGGATGAGTGCCACCGGGGAGCTGTTTTTT.

On this clone: One end of the junction varies from germline; a read error may be responsible. J is TRBJ2-5 and V is TRBV7-7; 7 positions match TRBD1. CDR3 size: 13 residues. Germline CDR1 reads SSHAT; CDR2 reads FNYEAQ (reference sequence). The CDR3 is CASSQGQLETQYF. The CDR3 DNA sequence: TGTGCTAGCAGCCAGGGACAGTTGGAGACCCAGTACTTC.

The J gene is TRBJ1-3, the V gene TRBV27, with 8 bases identical to TRBD1. CDR1 is MNHEY and CDR2 is SMNVEV in the germline V gene (reference sequence). The trim removed 8 bases at V and 0 bases at J, leaving 18 bases unmatched. CDR3 size: 19 residues. The CDR3 loop reads CASAHLGTGGFGSGNTIYF. As DNA, the CDR3 is TGTGCCAGCGCACACCTCGGGACAGGCGGCTTTGGCTCTGGAAACACCATATATTTT.

V and J are TRBV7-9 and TRBJ2-1, with 7 bases identical to TRBD2. This CDR3 comprises 15 residues. V shed 5 bases, J shed 4 bases, and the junction held 8 bases outside the gene matches. CDR1 is SEHNR, CDR2 FQNEAQ, per germline (reference sequence). CDR3: CASSRGAGEYNEQFF. CDR3 nucleotides: TGTGCCAGCAGCCGCGGGGCGGGGGAGTACAATGAGCAGTTCTTC. Full variable domain (rest looked up from reference TRBV7-9 and TRBJ2-1): DTGVSQNPRHKITKRGQNVTFRCDPISEHNRLYWYRQTLGQGPEFLTYFQNEAQLEKSRLLSDRFSAERPKGSFSTLEIQRTEQGDSAMYLCASSRGAGEYNEQFFGPGTRLTVL.

This clone showed up just once. This chain uses TRBV5-1 with TRBJ2-1, with D possibly TRBD1 on 6 matching bases. Trimming removed 0 bases at V and 9 bases at J, with 10 bases between. This CDR3 is 13 amino acids long. Germline V gene data show CDR1 as SGHRS and CDR2 as YFSETQ. CDR3 sequence: CASSLDRAVEQFF. The CDR3 DNA reads TGCGCCAGCAGCTTGGACAGGGCCGTTGAGCAGTTCTTC.

The chain combines TRBV30 with TRBJ1-4; no firm D call. The germline gives CDR1 GTSNPN, CDR2 SVGIG (reference sequence). V lost 5 bases and J lost 7, with 11 bases in between. CDR3 length: 12 amino acids. The CDR3 spells CAWSGYSEKLFF. The CDR3 DNA is TGTGCCTGGTCTGGCTATTCTGAAAAACTGTTTTTT.

DNA for the CDR3: TGTGCCTGGAGCGGCAGGAACTATGGCTACACCTTC. Protein: CAWSGRNYGYTF. The rearrangement links TRBV30 to TRBJ1-2; D is uncertain. This CDR3 comprises 12 residues. The V end lost 3 bases, the J end lost 2 bases, and 7 bases lay between the germline ends. The V gene's germline CDR1 is GTSNPN and CDR2 SVGIG (reference sequence). The entire variable domain, with the rest obtained from reference TRBV30 and TRBJ1-2, is as follows: SQTIHQWPATLVQPVGSPLSLECTVEGTSNPNLYWYRQAAGRGLQLLFYSVGIGQISSEVPQNLSASRPQDRQFILSSKKLLLSDSGFYLCAWSGRNYGYTFGSGTRLTVV.

This clone is a singleton in its sample. The chain carries TRBV14 and TRBJ2-7; possible D gene TRBD2, 5 bases. Germline CDR1 SGHDN, CDR2 FVKESK. The V and J ends lost 4 bases and 6 bases respectively, with 13 bases between them. The CDR3 has 13 amino acids. Here the CDR3 reads CASSPGGFGEQYF. The CDR3 DNA follows: TGTGCCAGCAGCCCGGGCGGGTTCGGCGAGCAGTACTTC.

This chain joins TRBV9 and TRBJ1-6; no clear D gene. Trimming left V 4 bases short and J 0 bases short, with 14 bases between. CDR1 and CDR2 from the germline V gene are SGDLS and YYNGEE. CDR3 size: 17 residues. The CDR3 loop is CASSLRPGDSYNSPLHF. The CDR3 nucleotides read TGTGCCAGCAGCCTCCGGCCCGGGGACTCCTATAATTCACCCCTCCACTTT.

The rearrangement uses TRBV30 and TRBJ2-2; maybe TRBD1 (5 bases). Trimming shortened V by 0 bases and J by 4 bases, and 12 bases separated the two germline ends. CDR3 length: 15 residues. In germline, CDR1 is GTSNPN, CDR2 SVGIG (reference sequence). CDR3 amino acids: CAWSVGVGGTGELFF. CDR3 in DNA: TGTGCCTGGAGTGTAGGGGTCGGTGGCACCGGGGAGCTGTTTTTT.

This clone has only one observation. V usage is TRBV27 and J usage is TRBJ1-1; D uncertain. Germline-derived CDR1 and CDR2 are MNHEY and SMNVEV (reference sequence). V gave up 10 bases and J gave up 1 base, with 13 bases separating them. The CDR3 consists of 13 residues. The CDR3 DNA follows: TGTGCCACGAAGGTCACGCAGAACACTGAAGCTTTCTTT. Amino acid sequence: CATKVTQNTEAFF.

The chain uses TRBV5-6 and TRBJ1-3; no definite D call. Trimming left V 0 bases short and J 0 bases short, with 7 bases between. The CDR3 totals 15 residues. CDR1 and CDR2 (germline): SGHDT, YYEEEE. CDR3 sequence (DNA): TGTGCCAGCAGCTTGGGTATCTTCTCTGGAAACACCATATATTTT. It translates to CASSLGIFSGNTIYF.

The genes are TRBV30 and TRBJ2-7; no definite D call. The CDR3 totals 12 residues. V was pared by 0 bases and J by 7 bases, with 10 bases between. Germline lookup yields CDR1 GTSNPN and CDR2 SVGIG (reference sequence). This chain's CDR3 is CAWSVIVWEQYF. DNA for the CDR3: TGTGCCTGGAGTGTAATTGTCTGGGAGCAGTACTTC.